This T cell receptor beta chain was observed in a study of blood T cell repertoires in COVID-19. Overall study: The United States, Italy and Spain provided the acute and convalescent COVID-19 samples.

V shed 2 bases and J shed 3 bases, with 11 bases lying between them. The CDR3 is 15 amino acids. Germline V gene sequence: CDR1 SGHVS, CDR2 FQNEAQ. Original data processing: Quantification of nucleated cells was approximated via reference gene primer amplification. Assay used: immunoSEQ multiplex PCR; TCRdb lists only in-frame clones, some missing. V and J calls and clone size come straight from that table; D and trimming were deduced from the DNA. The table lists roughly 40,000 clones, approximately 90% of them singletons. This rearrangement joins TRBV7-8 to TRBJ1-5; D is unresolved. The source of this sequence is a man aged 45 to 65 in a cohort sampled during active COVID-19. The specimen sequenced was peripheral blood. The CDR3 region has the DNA TGTGCCAGCAGCTTATTCAGGTCTTCCAATCAGCCCCAGCATTTT. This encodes CASSLFRSSNQPQHF. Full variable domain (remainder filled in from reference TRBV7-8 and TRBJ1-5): GAGVSQSPRYKVAKRGQDVALRCDPISGHVSLFWYQQALGQGPEFLTYFQNEAQLDKSGLPSDRFFAERPEGSVSTLKIQRTQQEDSAVYLCASSLFRSSNQPQHFGDGTRLSIL.